This entry lists 3 T cell receptor beta chains sequenced from one sample in a study of shared clonotypes between healthy human individuals. Data came from immunoSEQ multiplex PCR; TCRdb stores just in-frame clones and leaves some out. The sample consists of roughly 720,000 clones, 90% of them appearing once. Material: memory CD8+ T cells from PBMCs. Regarding subset: CD45RO+ cells pooled with CCR7-negative TemRA cells. The receptors were sampled from a man aged 18-30 years in good health. Some clones in this sample may be carry-over from other donors' samples.

The J gene is TRBJ1-2, the V gene TRBV9, with 8 nucleotides matching TRBD1. CDR1 is SGDLS and CDR2 is YYNGEE in the germline V gene. V dropped 4 bases and J dropped 5; count of bases not matched to a gene: 7. CDR3 size: 14 residues. For the CDR3, the DNA is TGTGCCAGCAGCACCCCGGACAGGGTTTATGGCTACACCTTC. As protein: CASSTPDRVYGYTF. The full variable domain, rest sourced from reference TRBV9 and TRBJ1-2, is DSGVTQTPKHLITATGQRVTLRCSPRSGDLSVYWYQQSLDQGLQFLIQYYNGEERAKGNILERFSAQQFPDLHSELNLSSLELGDSALYFCASSTPDRVYGYTFGSGTRLTVV.

J is TRBJ2-7 and V is TRBV27, with a possible D match to TRBD2 (5 bases). CDR1 is MNHEY and CDR2 is SMNVEV in the germline V gene (reference sequence). Between the trimmed V and J ends, which lost 3 bases and 4 bases, there was a span of 10 bases. CDR3 length: 13 amino acids. CDR3 amino acids: CASSLSQRYEQYF. As DNA, the CDR3 is TGTGCCAGCAGTTTGTCCCAGCGGTACGAGCAGTACTTC.

This clone was seen a handful of times. The chain is built from TRBV4-1 and TRBJ1-5, with D possibly TRBD1 on 6 matching bases. Trimming cost V 1 base and J 4 bases, with 11 bases left between them. The germline CDR1 and CDR2 sequences are MGHRA and YSYEKL. CDR3 length: 15 amino acids. CDR3 DNA: TGCGCCAGCAGCCAAGTGGTCAGGGGTAATCAGCCCCAGCATTTT. Encoded protein: CASSQVVRGNQPQHF.